This is a list of T cell receptor beta chains from one sample in a study of a mutant IDH1 vaccine in newly diagnosed glioma. Assay: immunoSEQ multiplex PCR; the TCRdb copy retains only in-frame clones and omits some. The table lists some 59,000 clones, more than 80% of them singletons. Here the sequenced sample was PBMCs, taken from a glioma patient treated with radiotherapy, temozolomide or both. The receptors here all came from a young man with glioma. The conserved cysteine and the conserved F or W are not part of the CDR3 here. Each record gives: D gene, clone size, V gene, J gene, CDR3 protein. D genes are given only for firm matches. Not all rows give a size; the values are once, few, many and, for expanded clones, a class.

>.|.|TRBV4-3|TRBJ2-7
ASSQDRGTPLD
>.|once|TRBV7-2|TRBJ1-2
ASSLVRDGYT
>.|.|TRBV6-5|TRBJ2-1
ASSYSSEQF
>TRBD2|once|TRBV19|TRBJ2-6
ASSSRTSSGANVLT
>.|many|TRBV27|TRBJ2-5
ASSYGRAGKETQY
>.|.|TRBV19|TRBJ2-7
ASTRDRIYGEQY
>TRBD2|.|TRBV30|TRBJ2-2
ARTSGTGELF
>.|.|TRBV9|TRBJ2-3
ASSVGPLVTQY
>TRBD1|.|TRBV2|TRBJ1-2
ASNTGGAGYGYT
>.|few|TRBV30|TRBJ1-5
AWSGMYSNQPQH
>TRBD1|.|TRBV6-4|TRBJ1-1
ASSERLQRGPRNTEAF
>.|.|TRBV2|TRBJ1-5
ASSEGQLNFRNQPQH
>TRBD2|.|TRBV7-9|TRBJ2-1
ASSLGWAREYNEQF
>.|few|TRBV9|TRBJ1-1
ASSLRQGDAEAF
>TRBD2|.|TRBV6-4|TRBJ2-3
ASSTLAGGDTQY
>.|.|TRBV6-1|TRBJ1-5
ASRGGAGPQH
>.|.|TRBV6-5|TRBJ2-1
ASSYSIPGAYEQF
>.|few|TRBV30|TRBJ2-5
AWSVMRGQETQY
>TRBD2|.|TRBV4-2|TRBJ2-3
ASSQPGLAGADTQY
>.|.|TRBV27|TRBJ1-1
ASSYRENTEAF
>.|.|TRBV2|TRBJ1-6
ASYRDLPKRVPYNSPLH
>.|.|TRBV30|TRBJ2-5
AWSVVLGETQY
>.|few|TRBV6-6|TRBJ2-1
ASSSGGNEQF
>.|.|TRBV9|TRBJ1-2
ASSVDSNYGYT
>.|.|TRBV19|TRBJ1-5
ASSSSGPGQPQH
>.|.|TRBV2|TRBJ1-5
ASSGSGTGQPQH
>.|.|TRBV5-1|TRBJ1-1
ASSLDGVNTEAF
>TRBD1|.|TRBV5-1|TRBJ1-1
ASSLGTANTEAF
>.|.|TRBV5-4|TRBJ1-5
ASSAGGSNQPQH
>TRBD1|.|TRBV30|TRBJ1-5
AWSVSQGTQPQH
>.|once|TRBV6-5|TRBJ2-2
ASSPAVRNTGELF